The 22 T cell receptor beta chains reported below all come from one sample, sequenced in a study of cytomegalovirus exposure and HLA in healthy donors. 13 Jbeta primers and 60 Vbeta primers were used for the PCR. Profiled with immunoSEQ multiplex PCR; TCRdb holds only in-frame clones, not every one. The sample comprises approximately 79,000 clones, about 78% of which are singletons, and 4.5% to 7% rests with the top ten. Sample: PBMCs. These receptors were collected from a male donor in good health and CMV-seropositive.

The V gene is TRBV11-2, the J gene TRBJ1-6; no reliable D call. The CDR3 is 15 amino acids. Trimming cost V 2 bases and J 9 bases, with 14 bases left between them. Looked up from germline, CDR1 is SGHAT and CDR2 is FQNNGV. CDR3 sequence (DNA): TGTGCCAGCAGCTTACTCCGCATGCGCGGTTCACCCCTCCACTTT. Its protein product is CASSLLRMRGSPLHF.

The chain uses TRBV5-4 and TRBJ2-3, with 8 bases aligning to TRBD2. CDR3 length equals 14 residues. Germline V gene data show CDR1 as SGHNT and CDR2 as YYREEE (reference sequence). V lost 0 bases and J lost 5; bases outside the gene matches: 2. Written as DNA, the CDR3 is TGTGCCAGCAGCTTGGAACTAGCGGTAGATACGCAGTATTTT. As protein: CASSLELAVDTQYF.

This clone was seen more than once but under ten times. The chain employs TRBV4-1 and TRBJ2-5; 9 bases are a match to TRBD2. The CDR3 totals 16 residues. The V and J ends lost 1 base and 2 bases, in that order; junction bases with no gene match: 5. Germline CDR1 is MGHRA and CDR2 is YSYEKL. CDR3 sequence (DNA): TGCGCCAGCAGCCAAGGGGCGGGGGGGGATCAAGAGACCCAGTACTTC. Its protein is CASSQGAGGDQETQYF.

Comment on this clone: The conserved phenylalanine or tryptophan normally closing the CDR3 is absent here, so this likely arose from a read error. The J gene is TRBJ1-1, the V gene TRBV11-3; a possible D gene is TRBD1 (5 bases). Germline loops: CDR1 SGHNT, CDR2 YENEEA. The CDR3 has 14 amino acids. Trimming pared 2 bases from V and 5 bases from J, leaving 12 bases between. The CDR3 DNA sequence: TGTGCCAGCAGCTTAAGAGGTTCAGGGACTGAAGCTTTCCTT. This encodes CASSLRGSGTEAFL.

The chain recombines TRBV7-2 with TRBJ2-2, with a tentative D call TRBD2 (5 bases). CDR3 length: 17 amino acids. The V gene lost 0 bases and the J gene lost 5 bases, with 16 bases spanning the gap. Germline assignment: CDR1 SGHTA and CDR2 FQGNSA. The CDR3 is CASSLAWTAIGTGELFF. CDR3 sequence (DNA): TGTGCCAGCAGCTTAGCCTGGACTGCCATTGGGACCGGGGAGCTGTTTTTT.

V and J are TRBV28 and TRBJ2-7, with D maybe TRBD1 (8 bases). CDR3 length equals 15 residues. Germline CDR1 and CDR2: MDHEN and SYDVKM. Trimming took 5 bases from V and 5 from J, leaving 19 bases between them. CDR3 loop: CASSPLDREGNEQYF. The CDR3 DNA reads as TGTGCCAGCAGTCCCCTGGACAGGGAGGGTAACGAGCAGTACTTC.

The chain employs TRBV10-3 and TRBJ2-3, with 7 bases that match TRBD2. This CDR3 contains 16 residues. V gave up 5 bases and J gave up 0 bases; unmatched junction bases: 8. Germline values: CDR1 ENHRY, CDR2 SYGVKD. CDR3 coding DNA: TGTGCCATCAGTCTCCTGGGGCGGGGGAGCACAGATACGCAGTATTTT. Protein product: CAISLLGRGSTDTQYF.

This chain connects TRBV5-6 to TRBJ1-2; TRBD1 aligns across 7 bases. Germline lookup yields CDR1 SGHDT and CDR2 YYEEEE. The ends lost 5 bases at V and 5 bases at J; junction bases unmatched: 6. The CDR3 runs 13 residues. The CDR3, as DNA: TGTGCCAGCAGGACCCAGGGGGTTTATGGCTACACCTTC. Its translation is CASRTQGVYGYTF.

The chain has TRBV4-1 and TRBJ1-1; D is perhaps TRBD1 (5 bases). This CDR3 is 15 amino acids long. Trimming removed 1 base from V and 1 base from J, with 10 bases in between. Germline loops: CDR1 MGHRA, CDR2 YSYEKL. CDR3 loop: CASSQGVDRNTEAFF. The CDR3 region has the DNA TGCGCCAGCAGCCAAGGGGTAGACAGGAACACTGAAGCTTTCTTT.

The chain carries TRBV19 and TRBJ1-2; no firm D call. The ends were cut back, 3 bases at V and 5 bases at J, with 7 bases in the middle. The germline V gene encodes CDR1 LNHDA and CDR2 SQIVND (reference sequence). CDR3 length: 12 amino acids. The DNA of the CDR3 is TGTGCCAGTAGTATCGAGGGTTATGGCTACACCTTC. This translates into CASSIEGYGYTF.

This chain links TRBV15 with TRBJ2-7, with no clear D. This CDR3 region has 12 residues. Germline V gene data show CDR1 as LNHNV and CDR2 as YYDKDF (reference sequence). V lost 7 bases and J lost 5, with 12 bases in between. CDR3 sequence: CATKETGHEQYF. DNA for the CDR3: TGTGCCACCAAAGAAACGGGTCACGAGCAGTACTTC.

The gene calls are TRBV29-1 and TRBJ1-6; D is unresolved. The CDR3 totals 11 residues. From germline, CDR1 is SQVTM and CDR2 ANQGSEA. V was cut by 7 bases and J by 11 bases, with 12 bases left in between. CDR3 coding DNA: TGCAGCGCCGAAGCTATTCCACCCCTCCACTTT. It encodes CSAEAIPPLHF.

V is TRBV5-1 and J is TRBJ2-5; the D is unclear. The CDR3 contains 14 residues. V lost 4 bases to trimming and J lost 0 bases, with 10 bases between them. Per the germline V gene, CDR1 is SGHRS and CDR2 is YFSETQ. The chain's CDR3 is CASSRDKDQETQYF. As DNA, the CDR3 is TGCGCCAGCAGCCGCGACAAGGACCAAGAGACCCAGTACTTC.

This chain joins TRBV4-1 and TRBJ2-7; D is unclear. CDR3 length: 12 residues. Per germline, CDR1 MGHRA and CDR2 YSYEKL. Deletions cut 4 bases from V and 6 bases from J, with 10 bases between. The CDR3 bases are TGCGCCAGCAGCCCCAAAGTCGGCGAGCAGTACTTC. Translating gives CASSPKVGEQYF.

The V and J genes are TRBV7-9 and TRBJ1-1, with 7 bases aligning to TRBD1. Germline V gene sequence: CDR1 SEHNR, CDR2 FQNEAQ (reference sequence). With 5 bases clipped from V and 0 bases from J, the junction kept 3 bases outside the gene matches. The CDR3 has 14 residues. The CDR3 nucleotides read TGTGCCAGCAGCGAGGGACAGATGAACACTGAAGCTTTCTTT. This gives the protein CASSEGQMNTEAFF.

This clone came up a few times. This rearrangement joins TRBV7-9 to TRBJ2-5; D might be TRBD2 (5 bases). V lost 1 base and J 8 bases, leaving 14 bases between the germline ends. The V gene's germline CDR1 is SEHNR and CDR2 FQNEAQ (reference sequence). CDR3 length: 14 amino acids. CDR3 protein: CASSLDRPPGTQYF. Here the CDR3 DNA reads TGTGCCAGCAGCTTAGATAGGCCTCCGGGAACCCAGTACTTC.

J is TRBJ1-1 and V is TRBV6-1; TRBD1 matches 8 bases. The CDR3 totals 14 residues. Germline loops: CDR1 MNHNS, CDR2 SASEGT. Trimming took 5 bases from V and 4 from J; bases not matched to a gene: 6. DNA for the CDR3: TGTGCCAGCAGTCCTCAGGGGGCGGGCACTGAAGCTTTCTTT. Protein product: CASSPQGAGTEAFF.

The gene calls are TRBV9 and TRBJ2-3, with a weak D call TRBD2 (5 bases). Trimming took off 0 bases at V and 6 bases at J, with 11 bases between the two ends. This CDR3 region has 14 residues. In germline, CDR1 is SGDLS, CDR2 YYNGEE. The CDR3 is CASSVASPEDTQYF. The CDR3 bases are TGTGCCAGCAGCGTAGCTAGCCCGGAGGATACGCAGTATTTT.

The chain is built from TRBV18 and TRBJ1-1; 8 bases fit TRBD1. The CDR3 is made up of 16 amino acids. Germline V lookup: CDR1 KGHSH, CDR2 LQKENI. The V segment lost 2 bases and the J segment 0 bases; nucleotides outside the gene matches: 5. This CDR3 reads CASSPGDRPMNTEAFF. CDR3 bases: TGTGCCAGCTCACCAGGGGACAGGCCGATGAACACTGAAGCTTTCTTT.

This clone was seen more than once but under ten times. The CDR3: CASSTSRTGGVQPQHF. DNA of the CDR3: TGTGCCAGTAGTACCTCCCGGACAGGGGGCGTTCAGCCCCAGCATTTT. The rearrangement joins TRBV19 to TRBJ1-5; 11 nucleotides line up with TRBD1. There are 16 residues in the CDR3. J gave up 6 bases and V 4 bases, and 8 bases lay outside the gene matches. In germline, CDR1 is LNHDA, CDR2 SQIVND (reference sequence).

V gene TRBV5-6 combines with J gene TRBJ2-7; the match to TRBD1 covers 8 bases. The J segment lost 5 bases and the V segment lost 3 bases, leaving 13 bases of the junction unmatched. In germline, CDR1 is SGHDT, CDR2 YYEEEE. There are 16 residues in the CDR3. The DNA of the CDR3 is TGTGCCAGCAGCTCCGGGACAGGTGGGTTGGTCCACGAGCAGTACTTC. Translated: CASSSGTGGLVHEQYF.

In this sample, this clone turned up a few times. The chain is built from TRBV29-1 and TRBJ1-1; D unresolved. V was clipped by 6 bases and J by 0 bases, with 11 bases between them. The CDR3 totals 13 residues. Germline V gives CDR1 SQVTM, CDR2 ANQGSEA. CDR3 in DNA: TGCAGCGTCAGAGGGCAGCTGAACACTGAAGCTTTCTTT. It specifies CSVRGQLNTEAFF.